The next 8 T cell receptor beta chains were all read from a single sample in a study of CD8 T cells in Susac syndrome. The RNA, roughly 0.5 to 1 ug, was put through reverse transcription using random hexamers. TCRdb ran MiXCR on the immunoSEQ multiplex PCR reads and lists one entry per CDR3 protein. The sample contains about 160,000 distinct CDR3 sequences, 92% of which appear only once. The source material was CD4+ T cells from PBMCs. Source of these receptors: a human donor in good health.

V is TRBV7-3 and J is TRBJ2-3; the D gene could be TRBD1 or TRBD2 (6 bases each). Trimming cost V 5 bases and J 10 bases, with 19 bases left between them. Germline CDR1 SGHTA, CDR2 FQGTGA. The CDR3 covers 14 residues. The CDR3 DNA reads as TGTGCCAGCAGCCAGGACAGTTCGGGGGTGCCGCAGTATTTT. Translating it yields CASSQDSSGVPQYF.

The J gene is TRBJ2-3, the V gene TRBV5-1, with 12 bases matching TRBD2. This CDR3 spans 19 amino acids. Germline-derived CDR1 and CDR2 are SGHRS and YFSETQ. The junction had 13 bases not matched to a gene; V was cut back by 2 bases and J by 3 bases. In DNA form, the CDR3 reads TGCGCCAGCAGCTTTACCCTAGGACTAGCGGGGATCGAGACAGATACGCAGTATTTT. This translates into CASSFTLGLAGIETDTQYF.

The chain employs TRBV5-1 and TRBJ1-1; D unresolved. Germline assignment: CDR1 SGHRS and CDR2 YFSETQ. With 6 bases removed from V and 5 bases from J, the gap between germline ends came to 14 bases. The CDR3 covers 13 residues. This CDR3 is CASKLVGMTEAFF. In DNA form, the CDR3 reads TGCGCCAGCAAGCTCGTGGGAATGACTGAAGCTTTCTTT.

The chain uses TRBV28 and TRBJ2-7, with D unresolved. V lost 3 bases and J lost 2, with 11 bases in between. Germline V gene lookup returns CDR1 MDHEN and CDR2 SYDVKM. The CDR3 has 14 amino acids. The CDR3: CASSFTVKPYEQYF. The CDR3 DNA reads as TGTGCCAGCAGTTTCACAGTCAAGCCCTACGAGCAGTACTTC.

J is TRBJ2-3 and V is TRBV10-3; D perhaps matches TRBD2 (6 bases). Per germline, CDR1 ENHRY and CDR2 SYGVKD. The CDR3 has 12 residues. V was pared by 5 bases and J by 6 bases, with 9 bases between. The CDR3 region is CAISQAGDTQYF. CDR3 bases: TGTGCCATCAGTCAGGCGGGGGATACGCAGTATTTT.

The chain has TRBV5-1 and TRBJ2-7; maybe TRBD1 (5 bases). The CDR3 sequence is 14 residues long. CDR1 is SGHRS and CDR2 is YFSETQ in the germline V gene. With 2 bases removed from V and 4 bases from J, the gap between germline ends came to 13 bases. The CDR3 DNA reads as TGCGCCAGCAGCTTTGACAGTCCCCAGTACGAGCAGTACTTC. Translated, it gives CASSFDSPQYEQYF.

CDR3 sequence reads: CAWSKDRLHSSYNSPLHF. The CDR3 nucleotides are TGTGCCTGGAGTAAGGACCGACTGCACAGCTCCTATAATTCACCCCTCCACTTT. The chain is built from TRBV30 and TRBJ1-6; D is unclear. V was pared by 2 bases and J by 0 bases, with 17 bases between. The CDR3 is 18 amino acids. The germline CDR1 and CDR2 sequences are GTSNPN and SVGIG (reference sequence).

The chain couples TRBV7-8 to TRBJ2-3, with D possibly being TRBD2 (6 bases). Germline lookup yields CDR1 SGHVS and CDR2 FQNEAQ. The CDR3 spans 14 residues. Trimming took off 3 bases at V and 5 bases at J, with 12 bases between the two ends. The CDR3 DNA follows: TGTGCCAGCAGCTTCGGGCAGGGAGGAGATACGCAGTATTTT. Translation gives CASSFGQGGDTQYF.